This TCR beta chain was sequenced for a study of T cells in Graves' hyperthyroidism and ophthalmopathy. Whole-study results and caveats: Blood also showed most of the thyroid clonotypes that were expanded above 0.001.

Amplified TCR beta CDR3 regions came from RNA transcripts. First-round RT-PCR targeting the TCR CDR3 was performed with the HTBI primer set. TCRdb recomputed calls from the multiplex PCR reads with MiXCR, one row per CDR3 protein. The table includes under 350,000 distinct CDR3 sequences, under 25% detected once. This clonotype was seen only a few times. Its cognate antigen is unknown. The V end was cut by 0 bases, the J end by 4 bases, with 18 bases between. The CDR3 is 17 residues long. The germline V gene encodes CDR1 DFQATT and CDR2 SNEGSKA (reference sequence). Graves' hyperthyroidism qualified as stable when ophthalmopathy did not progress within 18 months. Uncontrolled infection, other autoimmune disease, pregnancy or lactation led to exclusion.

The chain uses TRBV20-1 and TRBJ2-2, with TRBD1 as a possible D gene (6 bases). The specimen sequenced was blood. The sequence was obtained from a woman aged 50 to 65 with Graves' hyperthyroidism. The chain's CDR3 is CSARDAWGPGSTGELFF. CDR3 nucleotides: TGCAGTGCTAGAGATGCCTGGGGGCCCGGGTCCACCGGGGAGCTGTTTTTT.